This T cell receptor beta chain was sequenced for a study of blood T cell repertoires in COVID-19. Germline V CDR1 and CDR2: SGHTA, FQGTGA. With 5 bases clipped from V and 8 bases from J, the junction kept 15 bases outside the gene matches. The CDR3 has 16 amino acids. Sequencing was performed with immunoSEQ multiplex PCR; in TCRdb, only in-frame clones are kept and a portion is missing. The sample consists of a few hundred thousand clones, 70% to 85% of them appearing once. The rearrangement uses TRBV7-3 and TRBJ1-1; 9 positions match TRBD1. The source of this sequence is a man in his forties who had recovered from COVID-19. Sequencing input: PBMCs or T cells enriched from blood (not recorded which). CDR3 in amino acids: CASSPTRDRVLGEAFF. As DNA, the CDR3 is TGTGCCAGCAGCCCAACACGGGACAGGGTCCTAGGAGAAGCTTTCTTT.